This T cell receptor (beta chain) appears in the sequencing data of a study of blood T cell repertoires in COVID-19. Study at large: From T cells, B-cell-depleted T cells, or PBMCs came the material, which was cDNA or gDNA.

As processed by the authors: Reference gene primers were amplified, and this amplification served to estimate nucleated cell counts. Profiling relied on immunoSEQ multiplex PCR, and the TCRdb table lists in-frame clones only, not all of them. V, J and clone size derive from that table, while D and trimming were established from the DNA sequence. The repertoire holds 90,000 to 100,000 clones, with 65% to 85% as singletons. V dropped 5 bases and J dropped 6; count of bases not matched to a gene: 4. CDR3 length: 14 amino acids. CDR1 and CDR2 (germline): SGHNT, YENEEA. The chain links TRBV11-3 to TRBJ2-2; 9 nucleotides match TRBD2. Sequencing input: peripheral blood. The sequence was collected from a man between 65 and 85 years old with active or convalescent COVID-19. CDR3 DNA: TGTGCCAGCAGCGGACTAGCGAGCGCCGGGGAGCTGTTTTTT. Amino acid sequence: CASSGLASAGELFF.